The TCR beta chain described here comes from a study of CD4+ T cells in melanoma. The assay was immunoSEQ multiplex PCR, and TCRdb's table has in-frame clones only and misses some. The sample has about 55,000 clones, roughly 69% seen once. Per germline, CDR1 KGHSH and CDR2 LQKENI. J gave up 4 bases and V 8 bases, and 12 bases lay outside the gene matches. The CDR3 is 16 amino acids. This sequence originates from a human donor with melanoma. This sequence joins TRBV18 and TRBJ2-7, with TRBD1 matching 12 bases. Sequencing input: tumor tissue. The CDR3 DNA reads TGTGCCAGCGGACTTTCGGGACAGGGGGCTTTATACGAGCAGTACTTC. This gives the protein CASGLSGQGALYEQYF.